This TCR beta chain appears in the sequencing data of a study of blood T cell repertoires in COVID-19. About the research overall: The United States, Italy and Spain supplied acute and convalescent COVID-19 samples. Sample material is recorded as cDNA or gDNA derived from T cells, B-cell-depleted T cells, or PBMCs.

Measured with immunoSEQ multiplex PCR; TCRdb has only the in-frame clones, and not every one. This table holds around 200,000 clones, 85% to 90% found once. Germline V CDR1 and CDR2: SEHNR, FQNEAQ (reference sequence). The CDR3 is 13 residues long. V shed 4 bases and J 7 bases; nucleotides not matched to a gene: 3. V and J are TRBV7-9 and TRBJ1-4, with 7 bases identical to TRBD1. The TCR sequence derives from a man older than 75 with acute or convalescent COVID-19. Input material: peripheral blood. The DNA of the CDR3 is TGTGCCAGCAGCTCGACAGGGACTGAAAAACTGTTTTTT. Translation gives CASSSTGTEKLFF. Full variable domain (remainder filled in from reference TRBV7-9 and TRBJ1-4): DTGVSQNPRHKITKRGQNVTFRCDPISEHNRLYWYRQTLGQGPEFLTYFQNEAQLEKSRLLSDRFSAERPKGSFSTLEIQRTEQGDSAMYLCASSSTGTEKLFFGSGTQLSVL.